The rows below give T cell receptor beta chains drawn from one sample of a study of blood T cell repertoires in COVID-19. Profiled with immunoSEQ multiplex PCR; TCRdb holds only in-frame clones, not every one. The data show approximately 280,000 clones, 89% seen once. Source material: PBMCs or T cells enriched from blood (not recorded which). Receptor source: a woman aged 55-69 years who had recovered from COVID-19. Each CDR3 is given with its conserved first and last residue. A D gene is named only where the DNA matches it firmly. The size of a clone is reported for some rows only, either as once, few or many, or as a class for expanded clones.

cdr3_aa: CASSTGLAIDTGELFF; cdr3_nt: TGTGCCAGCAGCACCGGACTAGCTATAGACACCGGGGAGCTGTTTTTT; v_call: TRBV5-4; d_call: TRBD2; j_call: TRBJ2-2; clone_size: NA
cdr3_aa: CASSAGTGYSPLHF; cdr3_nt: TGCGCCAGCAGCGCCGGGACAGGGTATTCACCCCTCCACTTT; v_call: TRBV5-1; d_call: TRBD1; j_call: TRBJ1-6; clone_size: NA
cdr3_aa: CASSLRPGQPSSGANVLTF; cdr3_nt: TGTGCCAGCAGCCTTAGACCGGGACAACCCAGCTCTGGGGCCAACGTCCTGACTTTC; v_call: TRBV27; d_call: NA; j_call: TRBJ2-6; clone_size: NA
cdr3_aa: CASSGIAGSSYNEQFF; cdr3_nt: TGTGCCAGCAGCGGGATAGCGGGAAGCTCCTACAATGAGCAGTTCTTC; v_call: TRBV7-3; d_call: TRBD2; j_call: TRBJ2-1; clone_size: once
cdr3_aa: CASSAGSSRTYNEQFF; cdr3_nt: TGCGCCAGCAGTGCGGGGTCCTCCCGGACCTACAATGAGCAGTTCTTC; v_call: TRBV10-1; d_call: NA; j_call: TRBJ2-1; clone_size: NA
cdr3_aa: CASRRGDRGTEAFF; cdr3_nt: TGTGCCAGCAGGCGGGGGGACCGGGGGACTGAAGCTTTCTTT; v_call: TRBV25-1; d_call: NA; j_call: TRBJ1-1; clone_size: NA
cdr3_aa: CASSFGGQSSPLHF; cdr3_nt: TGTGCCAGCAGCTTCGGGGGACAGAGCTCACCCCTCCACTTT; v_call: TRBV5-4; d_call: TRBD1; j_call: TRBJ1-6; clone_size: NA
cdr3_aa: CASSLGLAGAPDTQYF; cdr3_nt: TGTGCCAGCAGCCTGGGACTAGCGGGGGCCCCGGATACGCAGTATTTT; v_call: TRBV9; d_call: TRBD2; j_call: TRBJ2-3; clone_size: NA
cdr3_aa: CASSQQRGGYNEQFF; cdr3_nt: TGTGCCAGCAGCCAACAGCGGGGGGGCTACAATGAGCAGTTCTTC; v_call: TRBV4-2; d_call: TRBD2; j_call: TRBJ2-1; clone_size: NA
cdr3_aa: CASSLGSVGGTQYF; cdr3_nt: TGTGCCAGCAGCTTAGGGTCCGTGGGAGGTACGCAGTATTTT; v_call: TRBV11-3; d_call: NA; j_call: TRBJ2-3; clone_size: NA
cdr3_aa: CASGLYEQYF; cdr3_nt: TGTGCCAGCGGCCTCTACGAGCAGTACTTC; v_call: TRBV27; d_call: NA; j_call: TRBJ2-7; clone_size: NA
cdr3_aa: CASSSKGGSWGYEQYF; cdr3_nt: TGTGCCAGCAGTTCTAAGGGGGGGTCATGGGGTTACGAGCAGTACTTC; v_call: TRBV27; d_call: NA; j_call: TRBJ2-7; clone_size: NA
cdr3_aa: CASSAGTVYGYTF; cdr3_nt: TGTGCCAGCAGCGCCGGGACAGTTTATGGCTACACCTTC; v_call: TRBV9; d_call: TRBD1; j_call: TRBJ1-2; clone_size: NA
cdr3_aa: CASSSTYNEQFF; cdr3_nt: TGTGCCAGCAGTTCAACCTACAATGAGCAGTTCTTC; v_call: TRBV6-5; d_call: NA; j_call: TRBJ2-1; clone_size: once
cdr3_aa: CASSPSGAGELFF; cdr3_nt: TGCGCCAGCAGCCCTTCAGGGGCCGGGGAGCTGTTTTTT; v_call: TRBV5-1; d_call: NA; j_call: TRBJ2-2; clone_size: NA
cdr3_aa: CASSLLLNGASGTLLDTQYF; cdr3_nt: TGTGCCAGCAGCTTGCTTCTCAACGGGGCTAGCGGGACGCTTTTAGATACGCAGTATTTT; v_call: TRBV5-5; d_call: TRBD2; j_call: TRBJ2-3; clone_size: once
cdr3_aa: CASSRGTSVVTDTQYF; cdr3_nt: TGTGCCAGCAGCCGTGGGACTAGCGTCGTGACAGATACGCAGTATTTT; v_call: TRBV7-2; d_call: TRBD2; j_call: TRBJ2-3; clone_size: NA
cdr3_aa: CAWRGKPGRGGSPLHF; cdr3_nt: TGTGCCTGGAGAGGAAAACCGGGACGGGGGGGTTCACCCCTCCACTTT; v_call: TRBV30; d_call: NA; j_call: TRBJ1-6; clone_size: NA
cdr3_aa: CASRGNQVNEQYF; cdr3_nt: TGCGCCAGCAGGGGTAATCAGGTAAACGAGCAGTACTTC; v_call: TRBV5-1; d_call: NA; j_call: TRBJ2-7; clone_size: NA
cdr3_aa: CASSLAGTYEQYF; cdr3_nt: TGTGCCAGCAGCTTAGCGGGCACCTACGAGCAGTACTTC; v_call: TRBV3-1/TRBV3-2; d_call: TRBD2; j_call: TRBJ2-7; clone_size: NA
cdr3_aa: CASSESRGPNTEAFF; cdr3_nt: TGCGCCAGCAGTGAGTCGAGGGGGCCGAACACTGAAGCTTTCTTT; v_call: TRBV10-1; d_call: TRBD1; j_call: TRBJ1-1; clone_size: once
cdr3_aa: CASSPGPGQPQHF; cdr3_nt: TGCGCCAGCAGCCCGGGTCCTGGTCAGCCCCAGCATTTT; v_call: TRBV5-1; d_call: NA; j_call: TRBJ1-5; clone_size: NA
cdr3_aa: CASSQTGLAGARGEQFF; cdr3_nt: TGTGCCAGCAGTCAAACTGGACTAGCGGGGGCACGGGGTGAGCAGTTCTTC; v_call: TRBV6-6; d_call: TRBD2; j_call: TRBJ2-1; clone_size: NA
cdr3_aa: CASSAGVRQNTEAFF; cdr3_nt: TGTGCCAGCAGCGCCGGCGTCCGACAGAACACTGAAGCTTTCTTT; v_call: TRBV9; d_call: NA; j_call: TRBJ1-1; clone_size: NA
cdr3_aa: CASSFPGTSGNEQFF; cdr3_nt: TGTGCCAGCAGTTTCCCGGGGACTAGCGGCAATGAGCAGTTCTTC; v_call: TRBV27; d_call: TRBD2; j_call: TRBJ2-1; clone_size: few
cdr3_aa: CASSPGRGSSYEQYF; cdr3_nt: TGTGCCAGCAGCCCGGGGCGCGGGAGCTCCTACGAGCAGTACTTC; v_call: TRBV3-1/TRBV3-2; d_call: TRBD2; j_call: TRBJ2-7; clone_size: NA
cdr3_aa: CASSLRNRGYEQYF; cdr3_nt: TGTGCCAGCAGTTTAAGGAACAGGGGATACGAGCAGTACTTC; v_call: TRBV28; d_call: TRBD1; j_call: TRBJ2-7; clone_size: NA
cdr3_aa: CASSHPGQRKSPLHF; cdr3_nt: TGTGCCAGCAGTCATCCGGGACAGAGGAAATCACCCCTCCACTTT; v_call: TRBV13; d_call: TRBD1; j_call: TRBJ1-6; clone_size: NA
cdr3_aa: CASREGISNQPQHF; cdr3_nt: TGTGCCAGTAGGGAGGGGATTAGCAATCAGCCCCAGCATTTT; v_call: TRBV19; d_call: NA; j_call: TRBJ1-5; clone_size: NA
cdr3_aa: CASSTWTGDNEQFF; cdr3_nt: TGTGCCAGTAGTACCTGGACAGGGGACAATGAGCAGTTCTTC; v_call: TRBV19; d_call: TRBD1; j_call: TRBJ2-1; clone_size: NA
cdr3_aa: CASSPSSATRAFF; cdr3_nt: TGTGCCAGCAGTCCATCCAGCGCAACGCGGGCTTTCTTT; v_call: TRBV7-2; d_call: NA; j_call: TRBJ1-1; clone_size: NA
cdr3_aa: CASSVGVKYF; cdr3_nt: TGTGCCAGCAGTGTCGGGGTTAAGTACTTC; v_call: TRBV2; d_call: NA; j_call: TRBJ2-7; clone_size: NA
cdr3_aa: CASSPATGGTFGYTF; cdr3_nt: TGCGCCAGCAGCCCGGCTACAGGAGGGACTTTTGGCTACACCTTC; v_call: TRBV5-1; d_call: NA; j_call: TRBJ1-2; clone_size: NA
cdr3_aa: CASRIGEKLFF; cdr3_nt: TGTGCCAGCAGGATCGGTGAAAAACTGTTTTTT; v_call: TRBV2; d_call: NA; j_call: TRBJ1-4; clone_size: NA
cdr3_aa: CASRRGQDYGYTF; cdr3_nt: TGTGCCAGCAGGAGGGGACAGGACTATGGCTACACCTTC; v_call: TRBV6-5; d_call: TRBD1; j_call: TRBJ1-2; clone_size: NA
cdr3_aa: CASSLAPDTYEQYF; cdr3_nt: TGCGCCAGCAGCTTGGCCCCGGACACCTACGAGCAGTACTTC; v_call: TRBV5-1; d_call: NA; j_call: TRBJ2-7; clone_size: NA
cdr3_aa: CASSYTGGSNQPQHF; cdr3_nt: TGTGCCAGCAGCTACACAGGGGGGAGCAATCAGCCCCAGCATTTT; v_call: TRBV7-2; d_call: TRBD1; j_call: TRBJ1-5; clone_size: NA
cdr3_aa: CASSQLTGHYEQYF; cdr3_nt: TGTGCCAGCAGCCAATTGACAGGGCACTACGAGCAGTACTTC; v_call: TRBV3-1/TRBV3-2; d_call: TRBD1; j_call: TRBJ2-7; clone_size: NA
cdr3_aa: CASSQVGTGISGANVLTF; cdr3_nt: TGCGCCAGCAGCCAAGTAGGAACGGGAATCTCTGGGGCCAACGTCCTGACTTTC; v_call: TRBV4-1; d_call: NA; j_call: TRBJ2-6; clone_size: NA
cdr3_aa: CASSPTANYGYTF; cdr3_nt: TGTGCCAGCAGCCCGACAGCTAACTATGGCTACACCTTC; v_call: TRBV6-5; d_call: NA; j_call: TRBJ1-2; clone_size: NA
cdr3_aa: CASSGGLSAYGYTF; cdr3_nt: TGTGCCAGCAGTGGAGGTCTGTCAGCTTATGGCTACACCTTC; v_call: TRBV2; d_call: NA; j_call: TRBJ1-2; clone_size: NA
cdr3_aa: CASSPNPRGAGELFF; cdr3_nt: TGTGCCAGCTCACCGAACCCCAGGGGTGCCGGGGAGCTGTTTTTT; v_call: TRBV18; d_call: NA; j_call: TRBJ2-2; clone_size: NA